Presented here are 26 T cell receptor beta chains from one specimen sequenced in a study of blood T cell repertoires in COVID-19. Assay: immunoSEQ multiplex PCR; the TCRdb copy retains only in-frame clones and omits some. The table lists some 130,000 clones, more than 85% of them singletons. Sequencing was performed on peripheral blood. The receptors stem from a man aged 60 to 69 with COVID-19, enrolled during active disease.

The rearrangement links TRBV18 to TRBJ2-3; 12 bases line up with TRBD2. V shed 2 bases and J 1 base; nucleotides not matched to a gene: 1. Germline assignment: CDR1 KGHSH and CDR2 LQKENI. The CDR3 runs 16 residues. CDR3: CASSPRLAGGTDTQYF. CDR3 in DNA: TGTGCCAGCTCACCAAGACTAGCGGGGGGCACAGATACGCAGTATTTT.

The chain is built from TRBV6-6 and TRBJ1-4; D remains unclear. The V gene lost 7 bases and the J gene lost 8 bases, with 17 bases spanning the gap. The CDR3 is made up of 14 amino acids. Per germline, CDR1 MNHNY and CDR2 SVGAGI (reference sequence). CDR3: CASTSGYRGEKLFF. As DNA, the CDR3 is TGTGCCAGCACCTCGGGGTACCGAGGGGAAAAACTGTTTTTT.

V and J are TRBV6-2 or TRBV6-3 and TRBJ2-1; D perhaps matches TRBD1 (6 bases). The CDR3 has 12 amino acids. The germline V and J ends were trimmed by 5 bases and 8 bases, with 10 bases remaining between them. CDR1 is MNHEY, CDR2 SVGEGT, per germline. CDR3 protein: CASSTTGYEQFF. CDR3 nucleotide sequence: TGTGCCAGCAGTACTACAGGGTATGAGCAGTTCTTC.

The chain is built from TRBV7-9 and TRBJ2-7; perhaps TRBD2 as D (7 bases). The CDR3 sequence is 14 residues long. Germline values: CDR1 SEHNR, CDR2 FQNEAQ (reference sequence). V shed 5 bases and J shed 0 bases, with 11 bases lying between them. CDR3 residues: CASSPRGASYEQYF. Here the CDR3 DNA reads TGTGCCAGCAGCCCTCGGGGGGCCTCCTACGAGCAGTACTTC.

In this sample, this clone turned up once. This rearrangement joins TRBV5-4 to TRBJ1-3; D possibly corresponds to TRBD1 (5 bases). The germline V and J ends were trimmed by 4 bases and 0 bases, with 11 bases remaining between them. The CDR3 extends over 15 amino acids. The V gene's germline CDR1 is SGHNT and CDR2 YYREEE (reference sequence). CDR3 sequence (DNA): TGTGCCAGCAGCCGCGGGACCAACTCTGGAAACACCATATATTTT. Its protein product is CASSRGTNSGNTIYF.

The chain is built from TRBV19 and TRBJ1-6; unclear D gene. Deletions cut 1 base from V and 3 bases from J, with 7 bases between. Germline CDR1 is LNHDA and CDR2 is SQIVND (reference sequence). The CDR3 extends over 15 amino acids. CDR3 sequence: CASSIGAVYNSPLHF. Written as DNA, the CDR3 is TGTGCCAGTAGTATAGGGGCAGTCTATAATTCACCCCTCCACTTT. Drawing the rest from reference TRBV19 and TRBJ1-6, the complete variable domain is DGGITQSPKYLFRKEGQNVTLSCEQNLNHDAMYWYRQDPGQGLRLIYYSQIVNDFQKGDIAEGYSVSREKKESFPLTVTSAQKNPTAFYLCASSIGAVYNSPLHFGNGTRLTVT.

V gene TRBV5-6 combines with J gene TRBJ1-5, with 10 nucleotides matching TRBD1. Losses at the gene ends were 1 base for V and 7 bases for J; bases not matched to a gene: 2. This CDR3 has 14 residues. The V gene's germline CDR1 is SGHDT and CDR2 YYEEEE. The DNA for the CDR3 is TGTGCCAGCAGCTTGAGGACAGGGGGACAGCCCCAGCATTTT. This codes for CASSLRTGGQPQHF. The full variable domain, completed using reference TRBV5-6 and TRBJ1-5, is DAGVTQSPTHLIKTRGQQVTLRCSPKSGHDTVSWYQQALGQGPQFIFQYYEEEERQRGNFPDRFSGHQFPNYSSELNVNALLLGDSALYLCASSLRTGGQPQHFGDGTRLSIL.

The gene calls are TRBV5-1 and TRBJ2-7; unclear D gene. The V gene lost 0 bases and the J gene lost 5 bases, with 9 bases spanning the gap. This CDR3 contains 13 residues. CDR1 and CDR2 (germline): SGHRS, YFSETQ. The CDR3 here is CASSLGYTNEQYF. CDR3 bases: TGCGCCAGCAGCTTGGGATACACCAACGAGCAGTACTTC.

The V gene is TRBV20-1, the J gene TRBJ2-1; D gene ambiguous. The germline gives CDR1 DFQATT, CDR2 SNEGSKA (reference sequence). V was clipped by 2 bases and J by 4 bases, with 3 bases between them. This CDR3 is built from 11 residues. The CDR3 region is CSARPYNEQFF. The DNA for the CDR3 is TGCAGTGCTAGACCATACAATGAGCAGTTCTTC.

The chain recombines TRBV6-5 with TRBJ1-5, with D possibly being TRBD1 (5 bases). Germline V gene data show CDR1 as MNHEY and CDR2 as SVGAGI. This CDR3 contains 13 residues. Trimming removed 0 bases from V and 7 bases from J, with 7 bases in between. The CDR3 loop is CASSYSTDQPQHF. In DNA, the CDR3 is TGTGCCAGCAGTTACTCGACAGACCAGCCCCAGCATTTT.

This clone appeared a single time. V is TRBV7-2 and J is TRBJ2-1, with 15 bases lining up with TRBD2. V shed 3 bases, J shed 14 bases, and the junction held 2 bases outside the gene matches. Germline CDR1 is SGHTA and CDR2 is FQGNSA. This CDR3 comprises 13 residues. The CDR3 region is CASSLGLAGGKFF. The CDR3 nucleotides read TGTGCCAGCAGCTTGGGACTAGCGGGAGGCAAGTTCTTC.

A word on this clone: At the DNA level, this CDR3 is encoded by other sequences in the same sample as well. The chain recombines TRBV6-5 with TRBJ2-7; 7 bases fit TRBD1. Germline V gives CDR1 MNHEY, CDR2 SVGAGI. Trimming took 2 bases from V and 0 from J; bases not matched to a gene: 1. The CDR3 loop spans 14 amino acids. CDR3 residues: CASSYRDSSYEQYF. The CDR3 DNA sequence: TGTGCCAGCAGTTACCGGGACAGCTCCTACGAGCAGTACTTC.

The V call is TRBV7-9, the J call TRBJ2-6; 8 positions match TRBD1. V lost 6 bases, J lost 3 bases, and 4 bases stayed unmatched. The CDR3 has 15 amino acids. The germline CDR1 and CDR2 sequences are SEHNR and FQNEAQ (reference sequence). The CDR3 DNA sequence: TGTGCCAGCAGTCAGGGGGCTGATGGGGCCAACGTCCTGACTTTC. Encoded protein: CASSQGADGANVLTF.

In this sample, this clone turned up once. The rearrangement joins TRBV19 to TRBJ2-3; 7 nucleotides agree with TRBD2. The ends lost 3 bases at V and 0 bases at J; junction bases unmatched: 3. CDR3 length: 15 residues. Looked up from germline, CDR1 is LNHDA and CDR2 is SQIVND (reference sequence). The CDR3 reads CASSIGGGSTDTQYF. CDR3 coding DNA: TGTGCCAGTAGTATTGGGGGGGGGAGCACAGATACGCAGTATTTT.

A remark on this clone: Other DNA sequences in this sample translate to the same CDR3. The chain joins TRBV30 to TRBJ1-1; D is unresolved. CDR1 and CDR2 from the germline V gene are GTSNPN and SVGIG (reference sequence). The CDR3 is made up of 13 amino acids. Between the trimmed V and J ends, which lost 0 bases and 1 base, there was a span of 6 bases. CDR3: CAWSVRGNTEAFF. The CDR3 nucleotides are TGTGCCTGGAGTGTACGAGGGAACACTGAAGCTTTCTTT.

This clone was detected only once. The chain couples TRBV19 to TRBJ1-3; 7 bases are a match to TRBD1. Germline CDR1 is LNHDA and CDR2 is SQIVND (reference sequence). This CDR3 has 16 amino acids. J gave up 2 bases and V 8 bases, and 12 bases lay outside the gene matches. The CDR3: CASRLFTGTAGNTIYF. DNA for the CDR3: TGTGCCAGTCGCCTTTTTACCGGGACAGCTGGAAACACCATATATTTT.

The V call is TRBV6-2 or TRBV6-3, the J call TRBJ2-2; 7 bases align to TRBD1. Germline CDR1 and CDR2: MNHEY and SVGEGT. V lost 5 bases, J lost 5 bases, and 8 bases stayed unmatched. The CDR3 spans 15 residues. CDR3 sequence (DNA): TGTGCCAGCAGTAAGGGGGCTTTGGGTACCGGGGAGCTGTTTTTT. Amino acid sequence: CASSKGALGTGELFF.

The CDR3 here is CASSLGLDSGNTIYF. The CDR3 bases are TGTGCCAGCAGCTTGGGGCTCGACTCTGGAAACACCATATATTTT. The gene calls are TRBV5-6 and TRBJ1-3; D is undetermined. CDR3 length equals 15 residues. V was cut by 0 bases and J by 0 bases, with 7 bases left in between. Germline assignment: CDR1 SGHDT and CDR2 YYEEEE.

V and J are TRBV18 and TRBJ1-1; no definite D call. Germline assignment: CDR1 KGHSH and CDR2 LQKENI. Trimming removed 5 bases from V and 3 bases from J, with 10 bases in between. This CDR3 contains 13 residues. This CDR3 reads CASSRTEDTEAFF. The CDR3, as DNA: TGTGCCAGCTCAAGGACGGAGGACACTGAAGCTTTCTTT.

For the CDR3, the DNA is TGTGCCAGCCGGACAGGGATGGATGGGTGGTACGAGCAGTACTTC. It encodes CASRTGMDGWYEQYF. V and J are TRBV2 and TRBJ2-7; 8 nucleotides match TRBD1. CDR3 length: 15 residues. Germline V gives CDR1 SNHLY, CDR2 FYNNEI. The V segment lost 8 bases and the J segment 4 bases; nucleotides outside the gene matches: 13.

V gene TRBV30 combines with J gene TRBJ1-5; 9 nucleotides match TRBD1. This CDR3 is built from 14 residues. Unmatched junction bases numbered 5, after V lost 0 bases and J lost 8 bases. Germline CDR1 and CDR2: GTSNPN and SVGIG (reference sequence). The CDR3 loop is CAWSVGTGLEPQHF. The CDR3 bases are TGTGCCTGGAGTGTAGGGACAGGGTTGGAGCCCCAGCATTTT.

This chain joins TRBV7-2 and TRBJ2-3; 9 nucleotides align to TRBD2. This CDR3 has 14 residues. J lost 8 bases, V lost 3 bases, and 6 bases had no gene match. Germline loops: CDR1 SGHTA, CDR2 FQGNSA. The CDR3 here is CASSLMRGGGTQYF. The CDR3 nucleotides read TGTGCCAGCAGCTTGATGCGGGGGGGCGGTACGCAGTATTTT.

This rearrangement joins TRBV19 to TRBJ2-1, with 8 nucleotides matching TRBD2. The CDR3 runs 14 residues. Germline lookup yields CDR1 LNHDA and CDR2 SQIVND (reference sequence). Trimming cost V 6 bases and J 0 bases; bases outside gene matches: 1. CDR3 bases: TGTGCCAGTAGCGGGGGGGTCTCCTACAATGAGCAGTTCTTC. Protein: CASSGGVSYNEQFF.

The chain couples TRBV7-8 to TRBJ1-5; a possible D gene is TRBD1 (5 bases). CDR1 is SGHVS and CDR2 is FQNEAQ in the germline V gene. V was cut by 5 bases and J by 7 bases, with 15 bases left in between. The CDR3 is made up of 14 amino acids. In nucleotides, the CDR3 is TGTGCCAGCAGCATCGGGACTACGAAGCAGCCCCAGCATTTT. The encoded protein is CASSIGTTKQPQHF.

The chain links TRBV5-4 to TRBJ2-3; no clear D gene. This CDR3 has 14 amino acids. The germline V gene has CDR1 SGHNT and CDR2 YYREEE (reference sequence). Trimming stripped 4 bases from V and 2 bases from J, with 11 bases between. The CDR3 DNA sequence: TGTGCCAGCAGCCCAGGTCCTCACACAGATACGCAGTATTTT. Translation: CASSPGPHTDTQYF.

The V gene is TRBV29-1, the J gene TRBJ1-1; no clear D gene. Trimming shortened V by 2 bases and J by 7 bases, and 5 bases separated the two germline ends. Germline CDR1 SQVTM, CDR2 ANQGSEA. The CDR3 loop spans 10 amino acids. CDR3: CSVERSEAFF. In DNA form, the CDR3 reads TGCAGCGTTGAACGCAGTGAAGCTTTCTTT.